A selection of T cell receptor beta chains follows, all from one sample in a study of shared clonotypes between healthy human individuals. The assay was immunoSEQ multiplex PCR, and TCRdb's table has in-frame clones only and misses some. This sample has some 470,000 clones, with roughly four fifths found just once. Sequenced input: PBMCs. The receptors derive from a woman between 40 and 55 years old in good health. Some clones in this sample may be carry-over from other donors' samples. Each CDR3 is given with its conserved first and last residue. The order of the fields is V gene, J gene, D gene, clone size, CDR3 DNA, CDR3 protein. The D gene is left open where the match is weak. The size field is filled for only some rows; it gives once, few, many or a size class.

TRBV5-1	TRBJ2-7	NA	NA	TGCGCCAGCAGCTCAGAATACGAGCAGTACTTC	CASSSEYEQYF
TRBV18	TRBJ1-1	TRBD1	NA	TGTGCCAGCTCCCTCACCGGACAGGGGGGCACTGAAGCTTTCTTT	CASSLTGQGGTEAFF
TRBV7-2	TRBJ2-3	NA	many	TGTGCCAGCAGCTTTGCTCAGGGGGATACGCAGTATTTT	CASSFAQGDTQYF
TRBV18	TRBJ1-2	TRBD1	once	TGTGCCAGCTCTAATAATGTGGGACAGGGCGCTAACTATGGCTACACCTTC	CASSNNVGQGANYGYTF
TRBV15	TRBJ2-3	TRBD2	NA	TGTGCCACCAGCAGAGTTTTATCAGCGGGGGTGCAATATTTT	CATSRVLSAGVQYF
TRBV11-1	TRBJ2-7	NA	NA	TGTGCCAGTCATCCAGATCGTAACTCCTACGAGCAGTACTTC	CASHPDRNSYEQYF
TRBV29-1	TRBJ2-4	TRBD2	NA	TGCAGCGTTGAAGAACTAACAGGGCTACTAGCGGGAGGGCGGGGAACCGCCAAAAACATTCAGTACTTC	CSVEELTGLLAGGRGTAKNIQYF
TRBV7-3	TRBJ2-5	NA	NA	TGTGCCAGCGGGATGGGGGGAGAGACCCAGTACTTC	CASGMGGETQYF
TRBV28	TRBJ2-7	TRBD2	NA	TGTGCCAGCAAACCCTCGGGACTAGCCCTCCGCGAGCAGTACTTC	CASKPSGLALREQYF
TRBV10-2	TRBJ2-1	TRBD1	NA	TGCGCCAGCAGTGAGTCGTTCTGGAGCAGGGGGTTCGGTAATGAGCAGTTCTTC	CASSESFWSRGFGNEQFF
TRBV6-5	TRBJ2-2	TRBD2	few	TGTGCCACAGGGGGACTAGCGGGGACCGGGGAGCTGTTTTTT	CATGGLAGTGELFF
TRBV28	TRBJ1-4	NA	NA	TGTGCCAGCAGTTCAAACAAGGGTGAAAAACTGTTTTTT	CASSSNKGEKLFF
TRBV2	TRBJ1-1	NA	NA	TGTGCCAGCAGTGCCCGGGAAACCACCCCTGAAGCTTTCTTT	CASSARETTPEAFF
TRBV30	TRBJ2-4	NA	NA	TGTGCCTGGAGTCTCCCGGGACACACTATCAAAAACATTCAGTACTTC	CAWSLPGHTIKNIQYF
TRBV29-1	TRBJ2-3	TRBD2	NA	TGCAGCGCCCCTTCTGGCGGGAGTAACACAGATACGCAGTATTTT	CSAPSGGSNTDTQYF
TRBV7-9	TRBJ2-1	TRBD1	NA	TGTGCCAGCAGCTTAGTCTGGACAGGGGGCAATGAGCAGTTCTTC	CASSLVWTGGNEQFF
TRBV5-6	TRBJ1-5	NA	NA	TGTGCCAGCAGTCAGTCGGGGGCCAGTAATCAGCCCCAGCATTTT	CASSQSGASNQPQHF
TRBV13	TRBJ2-7	TRBD2	NA	TGTGCCAGCACCCGATGGTCTAGCGGGAGGAACGAGCAGTACTTC	CASTRWSSGRNEQYF
TRBV6-5	TRBJ2-5	NA	once	TGTGCCACCCGGAAGCAGGGGGGTAAAGAGACCCAGTACTTC	CATRKQGGKETQYF
TRBV2	TRBJ2-2	NA	NA	TGTGCCAGCAGTGAAGCGCTTCCGGGGCCGGCCACCGGGGAGCTGTTTTTT	CASSEALPGPATGELFF
TRBV27	TRBJ2-7	TRBD1	NA	TGTGCCAGCAGTACCCGGGACAGGACATACGAGCAGTACTTC	CASSTRDRTYEQYF
TRBV4-2	TRBJ2-7	TRBD2	NA	TGTGCCAGCAGCCAAGACGCGGCTAGCGGGGGCTACGAGCAGTACTTC	CASSQDAASGGYEQYF
TRBV2	TRBJ1-5	NA	NA	TGTGCCAGCAGACTCAGGGCCGCTGGGCCCCAGCATTTT	CASRLRAAGPQHF
TRBV5-1	TRBJ1-1	NA	once	TGCGCCAGCAGCTTGAATATTCGGGGGGACACTGAAGCTTTCTTT	CASSLNIRGDTEAFF
TRBV6-5	TRBJ1-5	NA	NA	TGTGCCACCGGGGGTCCCAATCAGCCCCAGCATTTT	CATGGPNQPQHF
TRBV7-8	TRBJ1-1	NA	NA	TGTGCCAGCAGCCCCAGGAACACTGAAGCTTTCTTT	CASSPRNTEAFF
TRBV18	TRBJ1-4	TRBD1	NA	TGTGCCAGCTCACCCGGGACAGGGGAAGAAAAACTGTTTTTT	CASSPGTGEEKLFF
TRBV18	TRBJ1-2	TRBD1	NA	TGTGCCAGCTCACCAACCCCGACAGGGTCGGGTGGAGGCTACACCTTC	CASSPTPTGSGGGYTF
TRBV6-1	TRBJ2-7	TRBD2	NA	TGTGCCAGCAGTGAGGGAGGGACCGGGCTCCACTACGAGCAGTACTTC	CASSEGGTGLHYEQYF
TRBV4-1	TRBJ1-1	NA	NA	TGCGCCAGCACCAAGTGGGGGGCGGACACTGAAGCTTTCTTT	CASTKWGADTEAFF
TRBV19	TRBJ1-5	NA	NA	TGTGCCAGTAAGTCGTCTCGGGGGGCAGGGCAGCCCCAGCATTTT	CASKSSRGAGQPQHF
TRBV10-1	TRBJ2-2	NA	NA	TGCGCCACCTCTCCCTACACCGGGGAGCTGTTTTTT	CATSPYTGELFF
TRBV6-5	TRBJ2-5	NA	few	TGTGCCAGCAGTACAGGGAGAGAGACCCAGTACTTC	CASSTGRETQYF
TRBV4-1	TRBJ1-5	NA	NA	TGCGCCAGCAGCCAAGAAGGGGGGGGGCAGCCCCAGCATTTT	CASSQEGGGQPQHF
TRBV5-4	TRBJ2-3	NA	NA	TGTGCCAGCAGCTTGGGGGGCCTCACAGATACGCAGTATTTT	CASSLGGLTDTQYF
TRBV25-1	TRBJ2-7	TRBD2	NA	TGTGCCAGCAGTGCCGGGGGGGACGAGCAGTACTTC	CASSAGGDEQYF
TRBV28	TRBJ2-7	NA	NA	TGTGCCAGCAGTTTATCGACTAGTTCGGGCTCCTACGAGCAGTACTTC	CASSLSTSSGSYEQYF
TRBV27	TRBJ2-2	NA	few	TGTGCCAGCAGTCTCACGCGCACCGGGGAGCTGTTTTTT	CASSLTRTGELFF
TRBV7-8	TRBJ2-1	TRBD2	NA	TGTGCCAGCAGCTTAAATAGGACTAGATCCTACAATGAGCAGTTCTTC	CASSLNRTRSYNEQFF
TRBV5-1	TRBJ1-3	NA	few	TGCGCCAGCAGCGCTGACTACTCTGGAAACACCATATATTTT	CASSADYSGNTIYF
TRBV20-1	TRBJ2-5	NA	NA	TGCAGTGCATCTAAAGAGACCCAGTACTTC	CSASKETQYF
TRBV10-2	TRBJ2-7	NA	NA	TGCGCCAGCAGTGAGGCGGTTTATTCCTACGAGCAGTACTTC	CASSEAVYSYEQYF
TRBV18	TRBJ1-5	NA	NA	TGTGCCAGCTCACCAAACAGCTTACCCAATCAGCCCCAGCATTTT	CASSPNSLPNQPQHF
TRBV27	TRBJ2-7	TRBD2	few	TGTGCCAGCGGGCGGGGGTACGAGCAGTACTTC	CASGRGYEQYF